These T cell receptor beta chains were read from a single sample in a study of T cell responses to AZD1222 COVID-19 vaccine. Some clones are missing from TCRdb's copy, which holds only in-frame ones; the method was immunoSEQ multiplex PCR. The sample holds under 150,000 clones, roughly 86% seen once. The starting material was peripheral blood, obtained 28 days after the second AZD1222 dose. The receptors come from an adult who received the AZD1222 COVID-19 vaccine. Both conserved end residues are part of each CDR3.

v_call cdr3_aa
TRBV5-1 CASSNEGRDYGYTF
TRBV30 CAWSFQRNQPQHF
TRBV9 CASSLSGTGYNEQFF
TRBV20-1 CSASQAGTQYF
TRBV3-1/TRBV3-2 CASSQLNNEQYF
TRBV18 CASSPGENTEAFF
TRBV6-5 CAQGLQPYNEQFF
TRBV27 CASSLRGLLGYGYTF
TRBV5-1 CASSSDSGDLNSPLHF
TRBV5-5 CASSTDRWPGELFF
TRBV30 CAWSRRKGMNTEAFF
TRBV10-3 CAISESIEGRETQYF
TRBV3-1/TRBV3-2 CASSHTSGVHEQYF
TRBV30 CAWSVSLQFFNEKLFF